This TCR beta chain is drawn from a study of cytomegalovirus exposure and HLA in healthy donors. Overall study: Earlier, 95 million to 140 million unique TCR beta sequences were recovered from roughly 200 million T cells by an analysis.

The PCR was carried out with 60 Vbeta primers and 13 Jbeta primers. The method was immunoSEQ multiplex PCR; TCRdb's version includes in-frame clones alone and lacks a portion of them. Of around 140,000 clones in the sample, around 72% were seen once. V shed 4 bases and J shed 1 base, with 11 bases lying between them. Germline lookup yields CDR1 SGHRS and CDR2 YFSETQ. The CDR3 is 14 amino acids. The sequenced material came from PBMCs. This rearrangement joins TRBV5-1 to TRBJ1-1, with no clear D. The sequence was collected from a man in his fifties in good health and CMV-seropositive. The CDR3 here is CASSGGRGNTEAFF. Written as DNA, the CDR3 is TGCGCCAGCAGCGGTGGACGGGGGAACACTGAAGCTTTCTTT.